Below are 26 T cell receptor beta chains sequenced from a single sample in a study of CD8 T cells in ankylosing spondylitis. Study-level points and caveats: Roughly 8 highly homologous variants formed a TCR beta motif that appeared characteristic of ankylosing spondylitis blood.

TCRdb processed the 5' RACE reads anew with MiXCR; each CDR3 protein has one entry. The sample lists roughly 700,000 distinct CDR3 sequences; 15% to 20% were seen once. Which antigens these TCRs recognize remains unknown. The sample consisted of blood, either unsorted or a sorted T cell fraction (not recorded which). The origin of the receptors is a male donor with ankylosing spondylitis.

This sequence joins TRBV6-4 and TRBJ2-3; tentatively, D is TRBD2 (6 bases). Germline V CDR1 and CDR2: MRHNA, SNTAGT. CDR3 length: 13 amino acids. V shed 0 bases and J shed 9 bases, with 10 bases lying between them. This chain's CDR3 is CASSDSPGDTQYF. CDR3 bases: TGTGCCAGCAGTGACTCGCCGGGAGACACGCAGTATTTT.

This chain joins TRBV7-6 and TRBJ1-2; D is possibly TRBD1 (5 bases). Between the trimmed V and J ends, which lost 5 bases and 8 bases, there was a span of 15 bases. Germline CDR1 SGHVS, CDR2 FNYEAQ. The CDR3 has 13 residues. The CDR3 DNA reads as TGTGCCAGCAGCCCTCCGGGGTGGGACGGCTACACCTTC. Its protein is CASSPPGWDGYTF.

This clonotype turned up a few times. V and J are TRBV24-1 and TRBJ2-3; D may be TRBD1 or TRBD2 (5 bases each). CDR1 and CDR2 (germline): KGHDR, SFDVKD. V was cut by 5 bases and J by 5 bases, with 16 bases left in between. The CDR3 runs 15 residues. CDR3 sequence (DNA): TGTGCCACCAGTGTCCCGGGACGAAATGGAGATACGCAGTATTTT. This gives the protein CATSVPGRNGDTQYF.

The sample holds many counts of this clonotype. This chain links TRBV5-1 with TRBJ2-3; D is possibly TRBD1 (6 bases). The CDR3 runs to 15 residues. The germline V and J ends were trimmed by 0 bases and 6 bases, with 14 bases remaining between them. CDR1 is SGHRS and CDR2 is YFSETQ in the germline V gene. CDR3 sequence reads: CASSLVNRESDTQYF. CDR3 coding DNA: TGCGCCAGCAGCTTGGTTAACAGGGAGTCCGATACGCAGTATTTT. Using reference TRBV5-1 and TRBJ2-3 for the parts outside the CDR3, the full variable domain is KAGVTQTPRYLIKTRGQQVTLSCSPISGHRSVSWYQQTPGQGLQFLFEYFSETQRNKGNFPGRFSGRQFSNSRSEMNVSTLELGDSALYLCASSLVNRESDTQYFGPGTRLTVL.

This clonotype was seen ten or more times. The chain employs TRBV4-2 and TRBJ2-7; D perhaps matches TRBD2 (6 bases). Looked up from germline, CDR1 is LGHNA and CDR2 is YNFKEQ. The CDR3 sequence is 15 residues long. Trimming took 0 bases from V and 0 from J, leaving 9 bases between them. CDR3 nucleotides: TGTGCCAGCAGCCAAGAGTGGGACTTCTCCTACGAGCAGTACTTC. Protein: CASSQEWDFSYEQYF.

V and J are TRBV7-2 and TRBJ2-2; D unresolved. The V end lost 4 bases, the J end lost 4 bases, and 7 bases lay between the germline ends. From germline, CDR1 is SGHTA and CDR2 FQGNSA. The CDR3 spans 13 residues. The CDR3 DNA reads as TGTGCCAGCAGCTGGGCAGGCACCGGGGAGCTGTTTTTT. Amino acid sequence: CASSWAGTGELFF.

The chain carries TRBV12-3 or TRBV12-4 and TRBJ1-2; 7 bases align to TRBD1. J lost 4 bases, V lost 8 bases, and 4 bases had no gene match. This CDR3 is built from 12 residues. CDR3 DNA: TGTGCCAGCGGGGACAGCGCCTATGGCTACACCTTC. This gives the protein CASGDSAYGYTF.

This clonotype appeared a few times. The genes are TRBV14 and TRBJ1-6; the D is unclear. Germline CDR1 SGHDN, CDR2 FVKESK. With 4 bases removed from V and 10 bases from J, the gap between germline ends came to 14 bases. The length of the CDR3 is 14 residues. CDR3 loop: CASSPRVVGSPLHF. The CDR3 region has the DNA TGTGCCAGCAGCCCCCGGGTAGTGGGATCACCCCTCCACTTT.

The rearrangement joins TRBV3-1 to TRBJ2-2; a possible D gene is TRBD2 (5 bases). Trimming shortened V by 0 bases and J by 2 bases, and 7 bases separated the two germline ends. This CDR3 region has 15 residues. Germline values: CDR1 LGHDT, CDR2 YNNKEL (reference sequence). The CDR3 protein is CASSQEGRNTGELFF. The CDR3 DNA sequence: TGTGCCAGCAGCCAAGAGGGGAGAAACACCGGGGAGCTGTTTTTT.

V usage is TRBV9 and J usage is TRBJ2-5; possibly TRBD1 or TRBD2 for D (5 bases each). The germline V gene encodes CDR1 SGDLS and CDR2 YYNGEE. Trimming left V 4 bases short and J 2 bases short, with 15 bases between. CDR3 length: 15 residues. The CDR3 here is CASSSQWGGQETQYF. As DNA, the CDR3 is TGTGCCAGCAGCTCACAATGGGGCGGGCAAGAGACCCAGTACTTC. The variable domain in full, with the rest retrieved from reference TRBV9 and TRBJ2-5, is DSGVTQTPKHLITATGQRVTLRCSPRSGDLSVYWYQQSLDQGLQFLIQYYNGEERAKGNILERFSAQQFPDLHSELNLSSLELGDSALYFCASSSQWGGQETQYFGPGTRLLVL.

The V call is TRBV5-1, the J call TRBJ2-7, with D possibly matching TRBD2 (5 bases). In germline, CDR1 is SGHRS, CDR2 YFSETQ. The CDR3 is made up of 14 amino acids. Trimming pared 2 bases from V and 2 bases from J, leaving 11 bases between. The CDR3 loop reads CASSFSSGAYEQYF. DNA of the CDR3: TGCGCCAGCAGCTTCTCCAGCGGCGCCTACGAGCAGTACTTC.

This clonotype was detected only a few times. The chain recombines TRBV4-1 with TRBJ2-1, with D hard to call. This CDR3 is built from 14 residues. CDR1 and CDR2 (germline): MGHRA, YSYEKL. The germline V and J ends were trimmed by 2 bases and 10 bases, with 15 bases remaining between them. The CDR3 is CASSQYISVEEQFF. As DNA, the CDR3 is TGCGCCAGCAGCCAATACATTTCGGTCGAAGAGCAGTTCTTC.

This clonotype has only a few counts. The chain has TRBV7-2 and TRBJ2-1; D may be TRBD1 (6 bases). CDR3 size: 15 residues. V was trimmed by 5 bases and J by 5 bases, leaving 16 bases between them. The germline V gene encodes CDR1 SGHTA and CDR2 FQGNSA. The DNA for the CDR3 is TGTGCCAGCAGCACCGAAACAGGGTACAACAATGAGCAGTTCTTC. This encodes CASSTETGYNNEQFF.

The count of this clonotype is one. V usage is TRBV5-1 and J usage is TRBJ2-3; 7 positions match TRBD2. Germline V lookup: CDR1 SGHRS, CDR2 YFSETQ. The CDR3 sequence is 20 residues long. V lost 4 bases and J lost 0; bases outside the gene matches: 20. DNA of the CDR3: TGCGCCAGCAGCCGCGACGCGTTAGCTAGCGGTCAAAATAGCACAGATACGCAGTATTTT. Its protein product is CASSRDALASGQNSTDTQYF.

CDR3 DNA sequence: TGTGCCAGCAGTCCATCGGACTATGGCTACACCTTC. It yields the protein CASSPSDYGYTF. This chain joins TRBV6-2 or TRBV6-3 and TRBJ1-2, with D uncertain. CDR3 length equals 12 residues. Trimming removed 5 bases from V and 3 bases from J, with 7 bases in between. Germline-derived CDR1 and CDR2 are MNHEY and SVGEGT.

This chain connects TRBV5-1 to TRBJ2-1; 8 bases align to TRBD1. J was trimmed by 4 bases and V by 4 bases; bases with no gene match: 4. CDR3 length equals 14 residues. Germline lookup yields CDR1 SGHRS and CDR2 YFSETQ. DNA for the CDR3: TGCGCCAGCAGCCTGGGACAGGAATACAATGAGCAGTTCTTC. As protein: CASSLGQEYNEQFF.

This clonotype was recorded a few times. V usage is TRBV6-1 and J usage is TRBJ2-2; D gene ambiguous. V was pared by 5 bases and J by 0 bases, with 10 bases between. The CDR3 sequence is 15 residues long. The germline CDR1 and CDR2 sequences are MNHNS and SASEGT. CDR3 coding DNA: TGTGCCAGCAGTCTAGACACCCCGAACACCGGGGAGCTGTTTTTT. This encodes CASSLDTPNTGELFF.

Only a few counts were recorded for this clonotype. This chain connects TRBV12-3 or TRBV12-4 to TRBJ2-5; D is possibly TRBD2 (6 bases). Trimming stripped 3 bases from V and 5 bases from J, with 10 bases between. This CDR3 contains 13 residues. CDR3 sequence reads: CASSLGGLETQYF. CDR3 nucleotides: TGTGCCAGCAGTTTGGGGGGATTGGAGACCCAGTACTTC.

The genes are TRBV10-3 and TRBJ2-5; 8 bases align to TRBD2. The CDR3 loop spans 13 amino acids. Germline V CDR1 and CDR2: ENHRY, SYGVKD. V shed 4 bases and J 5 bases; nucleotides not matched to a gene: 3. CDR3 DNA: TGTGCCATCAGTGTGGGCGGGAGGGAGACCCAGTACTTC. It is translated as CAISVGGRETQYF.

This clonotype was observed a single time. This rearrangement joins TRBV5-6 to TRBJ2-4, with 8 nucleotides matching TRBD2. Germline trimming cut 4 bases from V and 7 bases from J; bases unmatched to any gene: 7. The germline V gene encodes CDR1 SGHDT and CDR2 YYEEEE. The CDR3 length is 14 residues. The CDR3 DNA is TGTGCCAGCAGCGCCAGCGGGGGTGGGAACATTCAGTACTTC. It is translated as CASSASGGGNIQYF.

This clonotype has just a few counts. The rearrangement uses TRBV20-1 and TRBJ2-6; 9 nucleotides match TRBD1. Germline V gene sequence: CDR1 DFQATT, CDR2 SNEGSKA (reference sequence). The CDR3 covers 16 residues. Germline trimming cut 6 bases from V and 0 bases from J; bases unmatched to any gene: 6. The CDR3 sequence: CSATGTGHSGANVLTF. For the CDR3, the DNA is TGCAGTGCAACCGGGACAGGGCACTCTGGGGCCAACGTCCTGACTTTC.

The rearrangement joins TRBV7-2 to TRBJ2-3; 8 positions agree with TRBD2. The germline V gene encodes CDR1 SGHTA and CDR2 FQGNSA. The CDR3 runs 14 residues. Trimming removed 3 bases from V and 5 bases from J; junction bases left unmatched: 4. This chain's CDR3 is CASSLASGLDTQYF. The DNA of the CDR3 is TGTGCCAGCAGCTTGGCTAGCGGGCTAGATACGCAGTATTTT.

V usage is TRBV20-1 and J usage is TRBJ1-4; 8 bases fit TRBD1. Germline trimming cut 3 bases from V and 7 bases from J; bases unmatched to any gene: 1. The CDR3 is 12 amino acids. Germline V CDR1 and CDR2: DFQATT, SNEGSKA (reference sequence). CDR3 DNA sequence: TGCAGTGCTAGGGACAGGGTTGAAAAACTGTTTTTT. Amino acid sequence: CSARDRVEKLFF.

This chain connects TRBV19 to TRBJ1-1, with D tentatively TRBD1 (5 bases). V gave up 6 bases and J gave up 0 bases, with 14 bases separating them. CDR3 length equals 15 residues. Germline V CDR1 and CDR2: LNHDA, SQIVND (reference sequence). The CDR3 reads CASSRSWTMNTEAFF. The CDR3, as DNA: TGTGCCAGTAGCCGGAGTTGGACAATGAACACTGAAGCTTTCTTT.

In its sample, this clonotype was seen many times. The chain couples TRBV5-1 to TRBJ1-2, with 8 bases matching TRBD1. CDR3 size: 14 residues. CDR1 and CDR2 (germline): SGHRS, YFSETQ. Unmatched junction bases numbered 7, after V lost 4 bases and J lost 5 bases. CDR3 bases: TGCGCCAGCAGCGTAGGACAGGGCACATATGGCTACACCTTC. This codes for CASSVGQGTYGYTF.

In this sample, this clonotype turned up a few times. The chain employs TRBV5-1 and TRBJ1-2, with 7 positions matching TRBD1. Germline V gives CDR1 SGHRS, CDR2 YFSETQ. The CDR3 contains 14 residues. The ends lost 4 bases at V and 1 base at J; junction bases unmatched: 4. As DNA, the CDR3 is TGCGCCAGCAGCCCGGGACAGAATAACTATGGCTACACCTTC. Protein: CASSPGQNNYGYTF.